This T cell receptor beta chain is drawn from a study of cytotoxic CD8 clonotypes in ibrutinib-treated CLL. Notes on the study in general: With treatment, public clonotypes, which were uncommon, either contracted or remained stable.

For this clone: The antigen is undetermined.

TCRdb's copy holds only in-frame clones and misses some; the assay was immunoSEQ multiplex PCR. The sample shows tens of thousands of clones, 50% to 70% of them seen only once. The J segment lost 3 bases and the V segment lost 6 bases, leaving 12 bases of the junction unmatched. The CDR3 runs 15 residues. CDR1 is SQVTM and CDR2 is ANQGSEA in the germline V gene. Material: PBMCs, obtained after 24 months of ibrutinib treatment. This sequence originates from a human donor with chronic lymphocytic leukemia. The rearrangement uses TRBV29-1 and TRBJ2-3, with 7 bases that match TRBD1. The CDR3 is CSVVNRGMGTDTQYF. The DNA for the CDR3 is TGCAGCGTCGTCAACAGGGGCATGGGGACAGATACGCAGTATTTT.